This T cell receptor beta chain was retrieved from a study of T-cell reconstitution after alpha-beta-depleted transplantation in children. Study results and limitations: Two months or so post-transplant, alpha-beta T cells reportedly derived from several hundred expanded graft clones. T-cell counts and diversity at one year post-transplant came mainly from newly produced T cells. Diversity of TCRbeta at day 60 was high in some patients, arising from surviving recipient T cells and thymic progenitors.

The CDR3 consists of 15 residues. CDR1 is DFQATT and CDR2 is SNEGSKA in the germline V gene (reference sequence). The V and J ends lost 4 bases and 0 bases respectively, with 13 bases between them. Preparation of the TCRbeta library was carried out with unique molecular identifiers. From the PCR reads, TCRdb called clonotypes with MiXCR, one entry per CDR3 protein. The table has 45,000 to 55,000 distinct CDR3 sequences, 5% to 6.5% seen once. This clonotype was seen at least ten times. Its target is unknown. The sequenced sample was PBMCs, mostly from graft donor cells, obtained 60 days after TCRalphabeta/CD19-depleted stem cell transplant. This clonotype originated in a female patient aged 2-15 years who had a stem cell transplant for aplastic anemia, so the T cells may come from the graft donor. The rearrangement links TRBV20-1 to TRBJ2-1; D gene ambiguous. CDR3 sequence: CSAIPGGSSYNEQFF. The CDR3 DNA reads TGCAGTGCTATCCCGGGCGGTAGCTCCTACAATGAGCAGTTCTTC.